The 21 T cell receptor beta chains below were found in one sample sequenced in a study of T cell repertoires in ileal Crohn's disease. Clones were sequenced by immunoSEQ multiplex PCR, and TCRdb holds only the in-frame ones, with some missing. The data show 2,500 to 3,500 clones, approximately 69% seen once. Time point meaning: proximal margin of the surgical specimen (macroscopically non-inflamed). Material for sequencing was ileal tissue. Every receptor here comes from an adult with Crohn's disease.

The chain has TRBV7-8 and TRBJ2-3; 7 bases fit TRBD1. CDR3 size: 15 residues. Per germline, CDR1 SGHVS and CDR2 FQNEAQ. V trimming: 1 base; J trimming: 4 bases; junction bases outside the gene matches: 5. This chain's CDR3 is CASSLGHRGPDTQYF. Written as DNA, the CDR3 is TGTGCCAGCAGCTTAGGGCACAGGGGTCCAGATACGCAGTATTTT.

V is TRBV15 and J is TRBJ1-2; TRBD1 might be the D (5 bases). This CDR3 is 13 amino acids long. Trimming cost V 3 bases and J 10 bases, with 15 bases left between them. Germline V CDR1 and CDR2: LNHNV, YYDKDF (reference sequence). CDR3 sequence: CATSSPEGVDYTF. In DNA form, the CDR3 reads TGTGCCACCAGCAGTCCCGAAGGGGTGGACTACACCTTC.

In its sample, this clone was seen once. This chain uses TRBV5-1 with TRBJ1-1, with 8 bases identical to TRBD1. V was clipped by 4 bases and J by 0 bases; unmatched bases: 5. Germline CDR1 and CDR2: SGHRS and YFSETQ. This CDR3 region has 15 residues. CDR3: CASSLGQAMNTEAFF. For the CDR3, the DNA is TGCGCCAGCAGCCTGGGACAGGCAATGAACACTGAAGCTTTCTTT.

The V call is TRBV29-1, the J call TRBJ2-6; 7 bases agree with TRBD1. CDR1 is SQVTM and CDR2 is ANQGSEA in the germline V gene. CDR3 length: 18 residues. The J segment lost 0 bases and the V segment lost 5 bases, leaving 13 bases of the junction unmatched. CDR3 DNA: TGCAGCGTTCACATACAGGGGATGGGAAGCTCTGGGGCCAACGTCCTGACTTTC. Its protein product is CSVHIQGMGSSGANVLTF.

Within the sample, this clone is medium-sized. V gene TRBV2 combines with J gene TRBJ1-2; D remains ambiguous. The CDR3 consists of 15 residues. Between the trimmed V and J ends, which lost 0 bases and 8 bases, there was a span of 16 bases. Germline loops: CDR1 SNHLY, CDR2 FYNNEI. CDR3 in amino acids: CASSEALRGRGGYTF. Written as DNA, the CDR3 is TGTGCCAGCAGTGAAGCGCTTCGGGGTAGAGGGGGCTACACCTTC. Based on the CDR3 plus reference TRBV2 and TRBJ1-2, the full variable domain is EPEVTQTPSHQVTQMGQEVILRCVPISNHLYFYWYRQILGQKVEFLVSFYNNEISEKSEIFDDQFSVERPDGSNFTLKIRSTKLEDSAMYFCASSEALRGRGGYTFGSGTRLTVV.

The rearrangement links TRBV7-9 to TRBJ2-1, with D perhaps given as TRBD1 or TRBD2 (6 bases each). The V end lost 3 bases, the J end lost 2 bases, and 11 bases lay between the germline ends. The CDR3 consists of 15 residues. Germline CDR1 reads SEHNR; CDR2 reads FQNEAQ (reference sequence). The CDR3 nucleotides are TGTGCCAGCAGCTTCTCGGGGGCGGCCTACAATGAGCAGTTCTTC. Translating it yields CASSFSGAAYNEQFF. The variable domain in full, completed from reference TRBV7-9 and TRBJ2-1, reads DTGVSQNPRHKITKRGQNVTFRCDPISEHNRLYWYRQTLGQGPEFLTYFQNEAQLEKSRLLSDRFSAERPKGSFSTLEIQRTEQGDSAMYLCASSFSGAAYNEQFFGPGTRLTVL.

This chain uses TRBV6-5 with TRBJ2-1, with TRBD2 matching 14 bases. V shed 1 base, J shed 7 bases, and the junction held 3 bases outside the gene matches. Germline V gene data show CDR1 as MNHEY and CDR2 as SVGAGI. The length of the CDR3 is 16 residues. The CDR3 is CASSYYGTSGRNEQFF. DNA for the CDR3: TGTGCCAGCAGTTACTATGGGACTAGCGGGAGAAATGAGCAGTTCTTC.

The chain uses TRBV19 and TRBJ1-2, with 11 bases that match TRBD1. J lost 4 bases, V lost 3 bases, and 10 bases had no gene match. Germline assignment: CDR1 LNHDA and CDR2 SQIVND (reference sequence). The CDR3 runs to 17 residues. The CDR3 DNA reads as TGTGCCAGTAGTATGATCCGGACAGGGGGCCTTGGCTATGGCTACACCTTC. Protein: CASSMIRTGGLGYGYTF.

The rearrangement links TRBV14 to TRBJ2-5, with D possibly matching TRBD1 (5 bases). CDR1 and CDR2 from the germline V gene are SGHDN and FVKESK. The V gene lost 5 bases and the J gene lost 5 bases, with 9 bases spanning the gap. The CDR3 sequence is 12 residues long. CDR3 loop: CASSAGSETQYF. CDR3 sequence (DNA): TGTGCCAGCAGCGCAGGGTCGGAGACCCAGTACTTC.

V gene TRBV11-3 combines with J gene TRBJ2-1; TRBD2 aligns across 10 bases. Germline CDR1 and CDR2: SGHNT and YENEEA. The CDR3 spans 14 residues. With 2 bases clipped from V and 10 bases from J, the junction kept 5 bases outside the gene matches. CDR3 protein: CASSLILAGYEQFF. Written as DNA, the CDR3 is TGTGCCAGCAGCTTAATACTAGCGGGATACGAGCAGTTCTTC.

The J gene is TRBJ2-1, the V gene TRBV11-1, with TRBD1 matching 8 bases. V was clipped by 5 bases and J by 4 bases; unmatched bases: 10. The germline V gene has CDR1 SGHAT and CDR2 FQDESV (reference sequence). The CDR3 consists of 16 residues. The CDR3 reads CASSPLWTGIYNEQFF. The CDR3 region has the DNA TGTGCCAGCAGCCCCTTATGGACAGGGATTTACAATGAGCAGTTCTTC.

This clone was seen only a few times. DNA for the CDR3: TGTGCCAGTAGTATGGCAGGGTCTGAAGCTTTCTTT. Protein sequence: CASSMAGSEAFF. This chain links TRBV19 with TRBJ1-1; TRBD1 might be the D (5 bases). The V end lost 3 bases, the J end lost 6 bases, and 8 bases lay between the germline ends. Germline V gene data show CDR1 as LNHDA and CDR2 as SQIVND (reference sequence). This CDR3 contains 12 residues.

This clone counts as medium-sized (0.01 to 0.1%). V and J are TRBV5-8 and TRBJ1-2; 8 nucleotides match TRBD1. The CDR3 runs 13 residues. CDR1 SGHTS and CDR2 YDEGEE come from the germline V gene. Trimming removed 1 base from V and 6 bases from J; junction bases left unmatched: 2. CDR3 amino acids: CASSLQGANGYTF. For the CDR3, the DNA is TGTGCCAGCAGCTTGCAGGGGGCGAATGGCTACACCTTC.

The rearrangement uses TRBV4-2 and TRBJ2-7; TRBD1 or TRBD2 may be the D gene (5 bases each). Germline-derived CDR1 and CDR2 are LGHNA and YNFKEQ. The CDR3 loop spans 15 amino acids. The V end was cut by 0 bases, the J end by 7 bases, with 16 bases between. CDR3 nucleotide sequence: TGTGCCAGCAGCCAAGAACGACGGGGCCTTCAAGAGCAGTACTTC. Translated, it gives CASSQERRGLQEQYF.

The gene calls are TRBV5-1 and TRBJ2-7, with D possibly TRBD1 on 6 matching bases. CDR1 and CDR2 from the germline V gene are SGHRS and YFSETQ. The germline V and J ends were trimmed by 5 bases and 4 bases, with 10 bases remaining between them. The CDR3 is made up of 12 amino acids. CDR3 in amino acids: CASSYQGYEQYF. CDR3 in DNA: TGCGCCAGCAGTTACCAGGGGTACGAGCAGTACTTC.

V usage is TRBV5-4 and J usage is TRBJ2-1; the match to TRBD2 covers 10 bases. This CDR3 is 16 amino acids long. The germline V gene encodes CDR1 SGHNT and CDR2 YYREEE (reference sequence). J gave up 8 bases and V 3 bases, and 11 bases lay outside the gene matches. Here the CDR3 reads CASSSGRTSGQDEQFF. In nucleotides, the CDR3 is TGTGCCAGCAGCTCCGGCCGGACTAGCGGTCAAGATGAGCAGTTCTTC.

The rearrangement joins TRBV28 to TRBJ1-1; D may be TRBD1 (5 bases). Trimming pared 3 bases from V and 3 bases from J, leaving 17 bases between. Germline V gives CDR1 MDHEN, CDR2 SYDVKM. The CDR3 has 16 amino acids. CDR3 residues: CASSFARGAEYTEAFF. In DNA, the CDR3 is TGTGCCAGCAGTTTCGCGAGGGGCGCGGAATACACTGAAGCTTTCTTT.

This clone was detected once. V is TRBV21-1 and J is TRBJ1-1. TRBV21-1 counts as a pseudogene. CDR3 length: 15 residues. The CDR3 here is CASSKGGTANTEAFF. CDR3 nucleotide sequence: TGTGCCAGCAGCAAAGGGGGGACGGCGAACACTGAAGCTTTCTTT.

V is TRBV5-4 and J is TRBJ1-2; D is undetermined. The germline CDR1 and CDR2 sequences are SGHNT and YYREEE (reference sequence). Trimming removed 1 base from V and 6 bases from J, with 19 bases in between. This CDR3 region has 16 residues. CDR3 sequence reads: CASSLKGSQLLDGYTF. CDR3 in DNA: TGTGCCAGCAGCTTGAAAGGTTCCCAACTACTCGATGGCTACACCTTC.

The gene calls are TRBV6-5 and TRBJ1-5, with D hard to call. Germline CDR1 reads MNHEY; CDR2 reads SVGAGI. The V gene lost 6 bases and the J gene lost 7 bases, with 13 bases spanning the gap. This CDR3 has 13 amino acids. The CDR3 is CASRKGGSQPQHF. The CDR3 DNA reads as TGTGCCAGCAGGAAAGGAGGATCCCAGCCCCAGCATTTT.

The chain joins TRBV7-9 to TRBJ2-7; 7 positions match TRBD2. Trimming at V came to 1 base and at J to 3 bases, leaving 6 bases not matched to a gene. Looked up from germline, CDR1 is SEHNR and CDR2 is FQNEAQ (reference sequence). The CDR3 runs 15 residues. The CDR3 sequence is CASSLVASGRYEQYF. CDR3 DNA sequence: TGTGCCAGCAGCTTAGTGGCTAGCGGTCGCTACGAGCAGTACTTC.